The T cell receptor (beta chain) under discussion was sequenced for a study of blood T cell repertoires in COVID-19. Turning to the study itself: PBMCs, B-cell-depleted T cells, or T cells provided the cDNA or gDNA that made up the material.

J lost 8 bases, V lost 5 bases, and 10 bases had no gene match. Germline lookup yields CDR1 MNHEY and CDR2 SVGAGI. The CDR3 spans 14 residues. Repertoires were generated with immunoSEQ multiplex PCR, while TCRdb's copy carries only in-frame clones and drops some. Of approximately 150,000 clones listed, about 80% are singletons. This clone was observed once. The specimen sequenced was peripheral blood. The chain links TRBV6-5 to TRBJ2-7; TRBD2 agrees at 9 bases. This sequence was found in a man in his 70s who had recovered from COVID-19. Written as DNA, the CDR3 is TGTGCCAGCAGTCTTAGCGGGAGTAGGGGGCAGCAGTACTTC. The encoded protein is CASSLSGSRGQQYF.